Below are 24 T cell receptor beta chains sequenced from a single sample in a study of blood T cell repertoires in COVID-19. Method: immunoSEQ multiplex PCR; TCRdb's copy keeps in-frame clones and lacks some. There are about 390,000 clones in the sample; around 87% occur only once, and approximately 2.4% lies in the top ten. Sequencing input: peripheral blood. These TCRs come from a woman aged 60 to 75 with COVID-19, enrolled during active disease.

The chain carries TRBV6-6 and TRBJ2-7, with D tentatively TRBD1 (7 bases). This CDR3 has 15 residues. Trimming removed 7 bases from V and 3 bases from J, with 19 bases in between. Germline V gives CDR1 MNHNY, CDR2 SVGAGI (reference sequence). CDR3 region: CASIIGQVGGYEQYF. The CDR3 region has the DNA TGTGCCAGCATCATCGGACAGGTGGGGGGCTACGAGCAGTACTTC.

The gene calls are TRBV5-1 and TRBJ1-2, with 12 positions matching TRBD1. The CDR3 has 15 amino acids. The germline V gene encodes CDR1 SGHRS and CDR2 YFSETQ. Unmatched junction bases numbered 7, after V lost 4 bases and J lost 6 bases. For the CDR3, the DNA is TGCGCCAGCAGCCTCCTCGGGACAGGGGGCGATGGCTACACCTTC. This gives the protein CASSLLGTGGDGYTF.

V is TRBV28 and J is TRBJ1-4, with D hard to call. Looked up from germline, CDR1 is MDHEN and CDR2 is SYDVKM. The CDR3 spans 15 residues. Deletions cut 6 bases from V and 3 bases from J, with 14 bases between. The CDR3 sequence: CASRSEGAANEKLFF. CDR3 nucleotides: TGTGCCAGCAGATCTGAGGGCGCAGCTAATGAAAAACTGTTTTTT.

The V call is TRBV6-2 or TRBV6-3, the J call TRBJ2-2; 8 bases are a match to TRBD2. This CDR3 comprises 16 residues. V dropped 2 bases and J dropped 6; count of bases not matched to a gene: 8. Germline CDR1 MNHEY, CDR2 SVGEGT. In nucleotides, the CDR3 is TGTGCCAGCAGTTACCTTGAACGGGGGGGCCCCGGGGAGCTGTTTTTT. Its translation: CASSYLERGGPGELFF.

The genes are TRBV2 and TRBJ2-1; D not certain. V was shortened by 7 bases and J by 9 bases, with 10 bases between the two germline ends. This CDR3 contains 11 residues. CDR1 is SNHLY and CDR2 is FYNNEI in the germline V gene. The CDR3 bases are TGTGCCAGCAACCTCGTCAGTGAGCAGTTCTTC. Translated, it gives CASNLVSEQFF.

This clone has just one count. The V call is TRBV6-5, the J call TRBJ2-2; 10 bases are shared with TRBD1. The CDR3 consists of 14 residues. The J segment lost 6 bases and the V segment lost 6 bases, leaving 4 bases of the junction unmatched. Germline values: CDR1 MNHEY, CDR2 SVGAGI. CDR3 in amino acids: CASSRDRGPGELFF. Written as DNA, the CDR3 is TGTGCCAGCAGCCGGGACAGGGGCCCCGGGGAGCTGTTTTTT.

As DNA, the CDR3 is TGTGCCAGCAGTTACTCGGGGGGAAACACTGAAGCTTTCTTT. Residues: CASSYSGGNTEAFF. The chain recombines TRBV6-5 with TRBJ1-1; TRBD1 might be the D (5 bases). V was clipped by 0 bases and J by 2 bases, with 7 bases between them. The germline CDR1 and CDR2 sequences are MNHEY and SVGAGI. The CDR3 extends over 14 amino acids.

Details on this clone: This same CDR3 is encoded by further DNA sequences in the sample. The J gene is TRBJ1-5, the V gene TRBV12-5, with 8 bases matching TRBD1. The CDR3 consists of 14 residues. The junction had 5 bases not matched to a gene; V was cut back by 6 bases and J by 4 bases. Germline CDR1 is LGHNT and CDR2 is FRNRAP. CDR3 nucleotides: TGTGCTAGTGGCTTAGGACAGGGAAATCAGCCCCAGCATTTT. This codes for CASGLGQGNQPQHF.

This chain joins TRBV2 and TRBJ1-2; D uncertain. This CDR3 comprises 12 residues. Germline V lookup: CDR1 SNHLY, CDR2 FYNNEI. The ends were cut back, 3 bases at V and 5 bases at J, with 7 bases in the middle. The CDR3 loop reads CASSDSPYGYTF. CDR3 in DNA: TGTGCCAGCAGTGACTCCCCTTATGGCTACACCTTC.

The chain is built from TRBV5-1 and TRBJ2-3; D is unclear. The V end lost 4 bases, the J end lost 2 bases, and 5 bases lay between the germline ends. This CDR3 is 12 amino acids long. Germline V gives CDR1 SGHRS, CDR2 YFSETQ. The CDR3 DNA is TGCGCCAGCAGCGTCAACACAGATACGCAGTATTTT. Its translation is CASSVNTDTQYF.

This chain joins TRBV7-8 and TRBJ2-2; the match to TRBD1 covers 10 bases. V was clipped by 0 bases and J by 5 bases; unmatched bases: 6. The V gene's germline CDR1 is SGHVS and CDR2 FQNEAQ. This CDR3 contains 17 residues. As DNA, the CDR3 is TGTGCCAGCAGCTTAGCCCGACAGGGGGCGCGGACCGGGGAGCTGTTTTTT. Its protein product is CASSLARQGARTGELFF.

V usage is TRBV19 and J usage is TRBJ1-1; possible D gene TRBD1, 5 bases. CDR3 length: 14 residues. V was trimmed by 6 bases and J by 5 bases, leaving 16 bases between them. Germline V gene lookup returns CDR1 LNHDA and CDR2 SQIVND (reference sequence). The CDR3 DNA is TGTGCCAGTAGGGTGGGCGGCGCAGGGACTGAAGCTTTCTTT. Translated: CASRVGGAGTEAFF.

This chain uses TRBV2 with TRBJ1-6; 8 positions agree with TRBD1. The junction had 10 bases not matched to a gene; V was cut back by 6 bases and J by 0 bases. Germline V lookup: CDR1 SNHLY, CDR2 FYNNEI. The CDR3 covers 18 residues. The CDR3 is CASSGDRPSSSYNSPLHF. The DNA for the CDR3 is TGTGCCAGCAGCGGGGACAGGCCCTCGAGCTCCTATAATTCACCCCTCCACTTT.

CDR3 in amino acids: CAIGADPETQYF. In DNA, the CDR3 is TGTGCCATCGGGGCAGACCCCGAGACCCAGTACTTC. The chain is built from TRBV10-3 and TRBJ2-5; TRBD1 might be the D (5 bases). The germline V gene has CDR1 ENHRY and CDR2 SYGVKD. The CDR3 is made up of 12 amino acids. The V and J ends lost 8 bases and 5 bases respectively, with 12 bases between them.

The chain uses TRBV29-1 and TRBJ2-7; D is ambiguous. Germline CDR1 reads SQVTM; CDR2 reads ANQGSEA. The CDR3 runs to 11 residues. With 6 bases removed from V and 5 bases from J, the gap between germline ends came to 11 bases. CDR3 in amino acids: CSVANHNEQYF. The CDR3 coding sequence is TGCAGCGTCGCGAACCATAACGAGCAGTACTTC.

The genes are TRBV2 and TRBJ2-2; D gene uncertain. From germline, CDR1 is SNHLY and CDR2 FYNNEI. This CDR3 has 14 residues. The ends were cut back, 6 bases at V and 1 base at J, with 9 bases in the middle. The CDR3 DNA sequence: TGTGCCAGCAGAGAAATGAGGAACACCGGGGAGCTGTTTTTT. The encoded protein is CASREMRNTGELFF.

The chain links TRBV6-2 or TRBV6-3 to TRBJ2-3; TRBD2 aligns across 7 bases. Germline V CDR1 and CDR2: MNHEY, SVGEGT. Losses at the gene ends were 5 bases for V and 2 bases for J; bases not matched to a gene: 10. The CDR3 sequence is 16 residues long. The CDR3 nucleotides read TGTGCCAGCAGTCGAGCGGGGCGGGTAAACACAGATACGCAGTATTTT. It specifies CASSRAGRVNTDTQYF.

The chain carries TRBV19 and TRBJ1-1; a weak D match, TRBD1 (6 bases). Per germline, CDR1 LNHDA and CDR2 SQIVND (reference sequence). This CDR3 region has 14 residues. The germline V and J ends were trimmed by 3 bases and 12 bases, with 20 bases remaining between them. Here the CDR3 reads CASSIRAGAAGTFF. Here the CDR3 DNA reads TGTGCCAGTAGTATTAGGGCAGGGGCTGCAGGGACTTTCTTT.

J is TRBJ2-7 and V is TRBV5-5, with a tentative D call TRBD1 (6 bases). Per germline, CDR1 SGHKS and CDR2 YYEKEE (reference sequence). The germline V and J ends were trimmed by 0 bases and 5 bases, with 15 bases remaining between them. This CDR3 contains 15 residues. CDR3 amino acids: CASSLGGQVWNEQYF. The CDR3, as DNA: TGTGCCAGCAGCTTGGGGGGGCAGGTATGGAACGAGCAGTACTTC. Full variable domain (rest looked up from reference TRBV5-5 and TRBJ2-7): DAGVTQSPTHLIKTRGQQVTLRCSPISGHKSVSWYQQVLGQGPQFIFQYYEKEERGRGNFPDRFSARQFPNYSSELNVNALLLGDSALYLCASSLGGQVWNEQYFGPGTRLTVT.

The chain couples TRBV7-9 to TRBJ2-3; TRBD2 aligns across 7 bases. The CDR3 is made up of 16 amino acids. Per the germline V gene, CDR1 is SEHNR and CDR2 is FQNEAQ (reference sequence). V shed 5 bases, J shed 0 bases, and the junction held 8 bases outside the gene matches. For the CDR3, the DNA is TGTGCCAGCAGCCCTACGGGACTATCAAGCACAGATACGCAGTATTTT. The encoded protein is CASSPTGLSSTDTQYF. Complete variable domain (other parts from reference TRBV7-9 and TRBJ2-3): DTGVSQNPRHKITKRGQNVTFRCDPISEHNRLYWYRQTLGQGPEFLTYFQNEAQLEKSRLLSDRFSAERPKGSFSTLEIQRTEQGDSAMYLCASSPTGLSSTDTQYFGPGTRLTVL.

V gene TRBV19 combines with J gene TRBJ2-7; 10 bases are shared with TRBD1. Germline lookup yields CDR1 LNHDA and CDR2 SQIVND (reference sequence). The CDR3 consists of 17 residues. Losses at the gene ends were 6 bases for V and 6 bases for J; bases not matched to a gene: 17. The CDR3 reads CASSFTTIGQGDPEQYF. The CDR3 coding sequence is TGTGCCAGTAGCTTCACAACTATTGGACAGGGGGATCCCGAGCAGTACTTC.

This chain connects TRBV15 to TRBJ1-5; a possible D gene is TRBD1 (5 bases). There are 16 residues in the CDR3. Germline V gene lookup returns CDR1 LNHNV and CDR2 YYDKDF (reference sequence). V was pared by 5 bases and J by 2 bases, with 16 bases between. CDR3 sequence reads: CATSVRRGIGNQPQHF. The CDR3 DNA follows: TGTGCCACCAGCGTCAGGAGGGGTATCGGCAATCAGCCCCAGCATTTT.

This clone was seen more than once but under ten times. This chain links TRBV27 with TRBJ1-6; weak D call: TRBD1 (6 bases). The CDR3 covers 18 residues. Germline-derived CDR1 and CDR2 are MNHEY and SMNVEV (reference sequence). Trimming took off 5 bases at V and 0 bases at J, with 17 bases between the two ends. The CDR3 sequence: CASSPQGMGSSYNSPLHF. The CDR3, as DNA: TGTGCCAGCAGTCCCCAGGGGATGGGGAGCTCCTATAATTCACCCCTCCACTTT.

The chain is built from TRBV7-2 and TRBJ2-2; no firm D call. With 6 bases removed from V and 1 base from J, the gap between germline ends came to 9 bases. Looked up from germline, CDR1 is SGHTA and CDR2 is FQGNSA. CDR3 length: 14 amino acids. CDR3 sequence (DNA): TGTGCCAGCAGAGCCTCGGGGAACACCGGGGAGCTGTTTTTT. Translating gives CASRASGNTGELFF.